These 30 T cell receptor beta chains came from one sample sequenced in a study of post-analysis software for immune sequencing data. For these TCRs, the target antigens are not known. Regarding the study as a whole: Elevated frequency relative to controls characterized about 5 TRBV segments in patients, TRBV5-6, TRBV5-1 and TRBV20-1 among them.

Carried by the TCR beta cDNA libraries were unique molecular identifiers. MiXCR, run by TCRdb on the PCR reads, gives a single entry per CDR3 protein. The sample consists of 450,000 to 700,000 distinct CDR3 sequences, roughly 46% of them appearing once. Material for sequencing was blood. Receptors originate from a girl aged 10-17 years with multiple sclerosis.

This chain links TRBV7-9 with TRBJ1-6; D ambiguous. Germline CDR1 is SEHNR and CDR2 is FQNEAQ (reference sequence). V shed 7 bases and J shed 3 bases, with 10 bases lying between them. CDR3 length equals 14 residues. The CDR3 coding sequence is TGTGCCAGCACCTTCGGAGGCTATAATTCACCCCTCCACTTT. Its protein is CASTFGGYNSPLHF.

V and J are TRBV29-1 and TRBJ1-2, with a tentative D call TRBD1 (6 bases). Germline V lookup: CDR1 SQVTM, CDR2 ANQGSEA. This CDR3 comprises 12 residues. With 4 bases removed from V and 5 bases from J, the gap between germline ends came to 11 bases. The CDR3 DNA reads as TGCAGCGTTGTAAGGGGGTGGTATGGCTACACCTTC. Protein sequence: CSVVRGWYGYTF.

This clonotype appeared many times. The CDR3 loop reads CASSEVGLSGNEQFF. CDR3 in DNA: TGCGCCAGCAGTGAAGTGGGACTGTCAGGCAATGAGCAGTTCTTC. The chain employs TRBV10-2 and TRBJ2-1, with D perhaps TRBD2 (6 bases). Trimming removed 3 bases at V and 6 bases at J, with 15 bases between. Per germline, CDR1 WSHSY and CDR2 SAAADI. This CDR3 comprises 15 residues.

Here the CDR3 reads CASSLAVFNEQFF. DNA of the CDR3: TGCGCCAGCAGCTTGGCGGTCTTTAATGAGCAGTTCTTC. This chain joins TRBV5-1 and TRBJ2-1; the D is unclear. V was cut by 0 bases and J by 7 bases, with 8 bases left in between. The CDR3 is 13 residues long. The V gene's germline CDR1 is SGHRS and CDR2 YFSETQ.

This clonotype has only a few counts. The chain joins TRBV4-1 to TRBJ1-2; D call uncertain. V was pared by 1 base and J by 3 bases, with 9 bases between. The germline gives CDR1 MGHRA, CDR2 YSYEKL. The CDR3 has 14 residues. The CDR3 DNA reads as TGCGCCAGCAGCCAAGTGGAGGGAGACTATGGCTACACCTTC. This encodes CASSQVEGDYGYTF.

V usage is TRBV6-5 and J usage is TRBJ2-5; TRBD1 might be the D (5 bases). CDR1 is MNHEY, CDR2 SVGAGI, per germline. V dropped 6 bases and J dropped 3 bases, with 17 bases sitting between them. The length of the CDR3 is 15 residues. CDR3 in amino acids: CASRTDSQREETQYF. The CDR3 bases are TGTGCCAGCAGAACCGACAGCCAAAGAGAAGAGACCCAGTACTTC.

This clonotype was found once. The genes are TRBV27 and TRBJ1-2, with D perhaps TRBD1 (5 bases). The ends were cut back, 5 bases at V and 5 bases at J, with 12 bases in the middle. The length of the CDR3 is 13 residues. Germline values: CDR1 MNHEY, CDR2 SMNVEV (reference sequence). Here the CDR3 reads CASSSRGGYGYTF. Written as DNA, the CDR3 is TGTGCCAGCAGTAGCCGGGGCGGGTATGGCTACACCTTC.

CDR3 in amino acids: CAISESLSQDRGNQPQHF. CDR3 nucleotide sequence: TGTGCCATCAGTGAGTCGTTAAGCCAAGACAGGGGCAATCAGCCCCAGCATTTT. The chain recombines TRBV10-3 with TRBJ1-5, with 7 bases identical to TRBD1. V was pared by 0 bases and J by 2 bases, with 10 bases of the junction left unmatched. The V gene's germline CDR1 is ENHRY and CDR2 SYGVKD. The CDR3 has 18 amino acids.

The chain is built from TRBV10-3 and TRBJ2-1; 11 bases are a match to TRBD1. The CDR3 consists of 13 residues. V gave up 7 bases and J gave up 6 bases; unmatched junction bases: 2. Germline V gives CDR1 ENHRY, CDR2 SYGVKD. The chain's CDR3 is CAITGTGGNEQFF. CDR3 sequence (DNA): TGTGCCATCACCGGGACAGGGGGCAATGAGCAGTTCTTC.

This clonotype was detected many times. The rearrangement joins TRBV20-1 to TRBJ2-5, with 9 bases fitting TRBD2. Trimming cost V 5 bases and J 2 bases; bases outside gene matches: 9. Per germline, CDR1 DFQATT and CDR2 SNEGSKA (reference sequence). The CDR3 has 15 amino acids. This CDR3 is CSAQTPSGVQETQYF. DNA of the CDR3: TGCAGTGCTCAAACCCCTAGCGGGGTTCAAGAGACCCAGTACTTC.

The chain employs TRBV7-9 and TRBJ1-2; the match to TRBD1 covers 11 bases. Germline values: CDR1 SEHNR, CDR2 FQNEAQ (reference sequence). The CDR3 loop spans 15 amino acids. With 5 bases clipped from V and 8 bases from J, the junction kept 10 bases outside the gene matches. CDR3 sequence: CASSPTGQGARGYTF. CDR3 coding DNA: TGTGCCAGCAGCCCAACCGGACAGGGGGCGAGAGGCTACACCTTC.

J is TRBJ2-3 and V is TRBV7-9, with D perhaps matching TRBD1 or TRBD2 (5 bases each). Trimming removed 1 base at V and 2 bases at J, with 7 bases between. The germline gives CDR1 SEHNR, CDR2 FQNEAQ (reference sequence). This CDR3 has 14 residues. Here the CDR3 DNA reads TGTGCCAGCAGCTTAGAAGGGACCACAGATACGCAGTATTTT. The encoded protein is CASSLEGTTDTQYF.

This sequence joins TRBV29-1 and TRBJ2-1; 8 bases are shared with TRBD1. Germline V CDR1 and CDR2: SQVTM, ANQGSEA. CDR3 size: 13 residues. V lost 3 bases to trimming and J lost 6 bases; unmatched junction nucleotides: 4. The CDR3: CSVDPTGGNEQFF. The CDR3 DNA reads TGCAGCGTTGATCCTACAGGGGGCAATGAGCAGTTCTTC.

This clonotype was recorded a few times. This chain uses TRBV20-1 with TRBJ2-3, with TRBD2 matching 10 bases. The trim removed 1 base at V and 1 base at J, leaving 8 bases unmatched. In germline, CDR1 is DFQATT, CDR2 SNEGSKA (reference sequence). The length of the CDR3 is 17 residues. In DNA, the CDR3 is TGCAGTGCTAGAGTGGGGCTAGCGGGAGCCGGCACAGATACGCAGTATTTT. It is translated as CSARVGLAGAGTDTQYF.

The rearrangement joins TRBV6-5 to TRBJ1-5; D is uncertain. V was trimmed by 5 bases and J by 2 bases, leaving 16 bases between them. Germline CDR1 and CDR2: MNHEY and SVGAGI. The CDR3 has 16 amino acids. The CDR3 DNA reads TGTGCCAGCAGTAGGTCCACAGCCGGGGGCAATCAGCCCCAGCATTTT. Translated: CASSRSTAGGNQPQHF.

This clonotype was counted only a few times. The V call is TRBV20-1, the J call TRBJ2-5, with 11 bases fitting TRBD1. CDR1 is DFQATT and CDR2 is SNEGSKA in the germline V gene (reference sequence). Trimming cost V 1 base and J 5 bases; bases outside gene matches: 3. CDR3 size: 14 residues. DNA for the CDR3: TGCAGTGCTAGAGGGACAGGGGGCCCGGAGACCCAGTACTTC. Translation gives CSARGTGGPETQYF.

This clonotype was seen only once. A single base separates this from a much larger clone, so it may be a read error. The chain combines TRBV12-3 or TRBV12-4 with TRBJ1-2, with unresolved D. V lost 6 bases, J lost 11 bases, and 22 bases lay in between. This CDR3 spans 14 amino acids. Here the CDR3 reads CASRPSGLSMGYTF. The CDR3 nucleotides read TGTGCCAGCAGGCCTTCTGGGTTATCTATGGGTTACACCTTC.

The rearrangement links TRBV20-1 to TRBJ2-1, with a weak D call TRBD2 (5 bases). Germline CDR1 is DFQATT and CDR2 is SNEGSKA (reference sequence). Trimming removed 6 bases at V and 6 bases at J, with 9 bases between. The CDR3 runs to 11 residues. The CDR3 spells CSARTLNEQFF. DNA for the CDR3: TGCAGTGCAAGGACTCTCAATGAGCAGTTCTTC.

The chain links TRBV29-1 to TRBJ2-6; no clear D. From germline, CDR1 is SQVTM and CDR2 ANQGSEA. The CDR3 sequence is 12 residues long. V lost 7 bases, J lost 4 bases, and 8 bases lay in between. The CDR3 sequence is CSGMTGANVLTF. The CDR3 bases are TGCAGCGGCATGACCGGGGCCAACGTCCTGACTTTC.

This clonotype was detected a few times. The chain employs TRBV12-3 or TRBV12-4 and TRBJ2-7; 12 nucleotides line up with TRBD2. This CDR3 spans 16 amino acids. V lost 4 bases and J lost 0; bases outside the gene matches: 4. The CDR3: CASSSRLAGDSYEQYF. The CDR3 DNA reads TGTGCCAGCAGTTCCCGACTAGCGGGAGACTCCTACGAGCAGTACTTC.

In nucleotides, the CDR3 is TGTGCCAGCAGCTTTGGACGCATGGAGACCCAGTACTTC. This gives the protein CASSFGRMETQYF. The chain employs TRBV7-9 and TRBJ2-5; D not resolved. V gave up 3 bases and J gave up 5 bases, with 10 bases separating them. CDR1 and CDR2 (germline): SEHNR, FQNEAQ (reference sequence). This CDR3 contains 13 residues.

The V and J genes are TRBV7-2 and TRBJ2-3, with D possibly being TRBD1 or TRBD2 (5 bases each). The V end was cut by 5 bases, the J end by 3 bases, with 15 bases between. The CDR3 spans 15 residues. The germline V gene has CDR1 SGHTA and CDR2 FQGNSA. CDR3 sequence reads: CASSPGTLKTDTQYF. Written as DNA, the CDR3 is TGTGCCAGCAGCCCCGGGACCTTGAAAACAGATACGCAGTATTTT.

The genes are TRBV7-2 and TRBJ1-2; possible D gene TRBD1, 5 bases. The CDR3 length is 13 residues. Trimming removed 6 bases at V and 8 bases at J, with 16 bases between. CDR1 is SGHTA and CDR2 is FQGNSA in the germline V gene. In nucleotides, the CDR3 is TGTGCCAGCAGGATTGGGGGGGGTTGGGGCTACACCTTC. This translates into CASRIGGGWGYTF. The full variable domain, in which reference TRBV7-2 and TRBJ1-2 provide the parts outside the CDR3, is GAGVSQSPSNKVTEKGKDVELRCDPISGHTALYWYRQSLGQGLEFLIYFQGNSAPDKSGLPSDRFSAERTGGSVSTLTIQRTQQEDSAVYLCASRIGGGWGYTFGSGTRLTVV.

This clonotype has a handful of counts. V and J are TRBV10-2 and TRBJ2-1; D gene ambiguous. Trimming left V 6 bases short and J 6 bases short, with 15 bases between. The V gene's germline CDR1 is WSHSY and CDR2 SAAADI. The CDR3 consists of 14 residues. CDR3 residues: CASSWTTGRNEQFF. CDR3 coding DNA: TGCGCCAGCAGCTGGACGACCGGACGCAATGAGCAGTTCTTC.

In its sample, this clonotype was seen a few times. The chain carries TRBV19 and TRBJ1-1; a possible D gene is TRBD1 (6 bases). Germline V lookup: CDR1 LNHDA, CDR2 SQIVND (reference sequence). The V end lost 3 bases, the J end lost 4 bases, and 18 bases lay between the germline ends. This CDR3 contains 16 residues. In DNA form, the CDR3 reads TGTGCCAGTAGTATTGGGGGCCGGGGGAGTGCCACTGAAGCTTTCTTT. Translation gives CASSIGGRGSATEAFF.

The chain uses TRBV3-1 and TRBJ2-7, with 8 bases matching TRBD2. The J call is uncertain, as TRBJ2-5 better fits the DNA end. Germline assignment: CDR1 LGHDT and CDR2 YNNKEL (reference sequence). The CDR3 has 17 amino acids. CDR3 region: CASRQDSGTSRGETQYF. The CDR3, as DNA: TGTGCCAGCAGACAGGACTCCGGGACTAGTCGCGGAGAGACCCAGTACTTC.

The chain has TRBV12-3 or TRBV12-4 and TRBJ2-1; 8 bases are a match to TRBD2. The CDR3 length is 15 residues. V was pared by 6 bases and J by 3 bases, with 7 bases of the junction left unmatched. For the CDR3, the DNA is TGTGCCAGCAGCCTGACTAGCGCTCACTACAATGAGCAGTTCTTC. This sequence encodes CASSLTSAHYNEQFF.

The table lists this clonotype with a few counts. The V and J genes are TRBV4-1 and TRBJ2-3; perhaps TRBD2 as D (6 bases). Germline V gene lookup returns CDR1 MGHRA and CDR2 YSYEKL. The CDR3 has 15 amino acids. V lost 5 bases, J lost 6 bases, and 18 bases lay in between. Here the CDR3 DNA reads TGCGCCAGCAGCAAATCGGGACTCCCTACGGATACGCAGTATTTT. Translating gives CASSKSGLPTDTQYF.

The chain uses TRBV12-3 or TRBV12-4 and TRBJ2-7; D remains ambiguous. The CDR3 has 15 amino acids. Trimming pared 5 bases from V and 0 bases from J, leaving 14 bases between. The CDR3 here is CASSVSVLSSYEQYF. Here the CDR3 DNA reads TGTGCCAGCAGTGTGTCAGTCCTTAGCTCCTACGAGCAGTACTTC.

The chain combines TRBV9 with TRBJ2-1; a weak D match, TRBD1 (6 bases). CDR1 is SGDLS, CDR2 YYNGEE, per germline. The V gene lost 4 bases and the J gene lost 2 bases, with 13 bases spanning the gap. This CDR3 has 15 amino acids. The CDR3 reads CASSLDSGPYNEQFF. The CDR3 DNA reads as TGTGCCAGCAGCTTGGACAGTGGGCCCTACAATGAGCAGTTCTTC.